A selection of T cell receptor beta chains follows, all from one sample in a study of shared T cell receptors in the human thymus. Produced via immunoSEQ multiplex PCR; TCRdb's table is partial and in-frame only. The table lists almost 550,000 clones, around 78% of them singletons, with more than 0.01% in the top ten. These same data were also listed under a study on human thymus T cells.

The specimen was thymocytes. The receptors were gathered from a boy younger than two with a congenital heart defect. Each CDR3 is given without its conserved first and last residue.

v_call cdr3_aa
TRBV6-4 ASSVSGSGYEQY
TRBV5-1 ASSPGQVGTRRGTDTQY
TRBV5-4 ASSPTGGPYEQY
TRBV7-7 ASSPGTDNYEQY
TRBV11-3 ASSPGESGSGGELF
TRBV19 ASSIASRAMNTEAF
TRBV27 ASSPPGQGIGEQY
TRBV27 ASSCSMRETQY
TRBV27 ASSTRLAGRNEQF
TRBV30 AWRAGTYEQY
TRBV4-3 ASSQVTSLGKNIQY
TRBV4-2 ASSQVESSYEQY
TRBV6-1 ASSEGTASNQPQH
TRBV6-5 ASSHKGARGYT
TRBV6-1 ASSRREGRADTQY
TRBV27 ASSPIRDRGYEQY
TRBV10-3 AISERGQQETQY
TRBV2 ASSEAGTSGQETQY
TRBV5-4 ASSGDMLETQY
TRBV6-1 AGSEAQGKNQPQH
TRBV7-2 ASSPRQGGSYEQY
TRBV6-1 ASSDRAYGNTIY
TRBV5-1 ASSLEPGETQY
TRBV11-3 ASSLAGGVGYNEQF
TRBV19 ASSIAGMDYEQY
TRBV6-1 ASPRGYNEQF
TRBV4-3 ASSQDRLGGDYEQY
TRBV21-1 ASSDGRRKGTGTRGTEAF
TRBV18 ASSPPPEGWGTEAF
TRBV4-1 ASSHLASPDTQY
TRBV30 AWSLNSGSLLSSYEQY
TRBV4-2 ASSPRGEREYNEQF
TRBV5-1 ASSLGAQGTEAF
TRBV11-3 ASSFTGSNTGELF
TRBV27 ATLRDRGSNEQF
TRBV6-6 ATRWGPGHSNQPQH
TRBV9 ASSQGRAAWRETQY
TRBV4-1 ASSQDIGTGDTQY
TRBV11-2 ASSPQGGLHEKLF
TRBV4-3 ASSQGGPGGLPSTDTQY
TRBV14 ASSQVNRRTDTQY
TRBV27 ASSFPGTPSYEQY
TRBV30 AWSKYRDEQY
TRBV19 ARQSGRGNTGELF
TRBV5-1 ASRGGTSTDTQY
TRBV9 ASRGADRLYGYT
TRBV25-1 ASSVPGTAKF
TRBV7-3 ASSLGPGNEQY
TRBV27 ASSSNSLPDTQY
TRBV5-1 ASSPRTGNTEAF
TRBV5-4 ASSRDSYNEQF
TRBV4-3 ASSQDRVGGYNEQF
TRBV14 ASSQGTGTLQY
TRBV5-1 ASSLGDYPTHHYNEQF
TRBV7-9 ASSLGLPWETQY